Below, 20 T cell receptor beta chains from the same sample are listed, as sequenced in a study of CD8 T cells in ankylosing spondylitis. TCRdb reprocessed the 5' RACE reads via MiXCR and lists one record per CDR3 protein. The sample consists of some 340,000 distinct CDR3 sequences, roughly 14% of them appearing once. Source material: blood, either unsorted or a sorted T cell fraction (not recorded which). Receptor source: a male donor with ankylosing spondylitis or in good health (not recorded which).

Only a few counts were recorded for this clonotype. The genes are TRBV6-1 and TRBJ2-5; possibly TRBD2 for D (6 bases). Germline values: CDR1 MNHNS, CDR2 SASEGT. Between the trimmed V and J ends, which lost 8 bases and 3 bases, there was a span of 13 bases. The CDR3 consists of 13 residues. The CDR3 coding sequence is TGTGCCAGCTCCGAACGGGGGAAAGAGACCCAGTACTTC. This encodes CASSERGKETQYF.

This clonotype came up a few times. The rearrangement links TRBV15 to TRBJ1-1, with D unclear. The CDR3 consists of 14 residues. The V gene's germline CDR1 is LNHNV and CDR2 YYDKDF (reference sequence). V shed 0 bases and J shed 2 bases, with 7 bases lying between them. CDR3 bases: TGTGCCACCAGCAGAGATGTGAGAAACACTGAAGCTTTCTTT. This gives the protein CATSRDVRNTEAFF.

This rearrangement joins TRBV6-5 to TRBJ1-1, with D possibly being TRBD1 (5 bases). The V end lost 7 bases, the J end lost 8 bases, and 11 bases lay between the germline ends. Germline V gene lookup returns CDR1 MNHEY and CDR2 SVGAGI. This CDR3 has 11 amino acids. CDR3 sequence (DNA): TGTGCCAGCAATCGGGGCCCCGAAGCTTTCTTT. This translates into CASNRGPEAFF.

The J gene is TRBJ2-1, the V gene TRBV5-1, with unresolved D. This CDR3 spans 15 amino acids. V lost 1 base, J lost 0 bases, and 8 bases lay in between. Looked up from germline, CDR1 is SGHRS and CDR2 is YFSETQ. CDR3 sequence: CASSLSLDSYNEQFF. CDR3 in DNA: TGCGCCAGCAGCTTGAGCCTCGACTCCTACAATGAGCAGTTCTTC.

V usage is TRBV4-1 and J usage is TRBJ2-2, with TRBD2 matching 7 bases. Germline V gene sequence: CDR1 MGHRA, CDR2 YSYEKL. The CDR3 has 16 amino acids. V lost 0 bases and J lost 7; bases outside the gene matches: 8. The CDR3 region is CASSQDRGGRGGELFF. The CDR3 DNA reads TGCGCCAGCAGCCAAGATAGGGGAGGGCGAGGCGGGGAGCTGTTTTTT.

This clonotype was recorded at least ten times. The chain has TRBV4-1 and TRBJ1-2, with D unclear. V was cut by 0 bases and J by 8 bases, with 10 bases left in between. Germline-derived CDR1 and CDR2 are MGHRA and YSYEKL. The CDR3 consists of 13 residues. CDR3 DNA sequence: TGCGCCAGCAGCCAAGATACCAGGTGGGGCTACACCTTC. Translation gives CASSQDTRWGYTF.

In this sample, this clonotype turned up many times. The rearrangement joins TRBV12-3 or TRBV12-4 to TRBJ1-1; weak D call: TRBD1 (6 bases). This CDR3 spans 14 amino acids. Trimming took off 6 bases at V and 1 base at J, with 12 bases between the two ends. In DNA, the CDR3 is TGTGCCAGCAGAGCGGGGGCGGGGAACACTGAAGCTTTCTTT. It specifies CASRAGAGNTEAFF.

This clonotype was detected a few times. The chain recombines TRBV5-1 with TRBJ2-4; the D call may be TRBD1 or TRBD2 (5 bases each). V was cut by 3 bases and J by 6 bases, with 19 bases left in between. Per the germline V gene, CDR1 is SGHRS and CDR2 is YFSETQ. This CDR3 spans 16 amino acids. The CDR3, as DNA: TGCGCCAGCAGCTCACTGTCGACTGGGACGGGAAACATTCAGTACTTC. Its translation is CASSSLSTGTGNIQYF.

This clonotype was seen more than once but under ten times. This chain links TRBV5-1 with TRBJ1-2; D unresolved. The CDR3 has 13 residues. Looked up from germline, CDR1 is SGHRS and CDR2 is YFSETQ. Trimming removed 3 bases at V and 4 bases at J, with 10 bases between. Written as DNA, the CDR3 is TGCGCCAGCAGCTCGTCGGACGGCTATGGCTACACCTTC. It translates to CASSSSDGYGYTF.

The V call is TRBV24-1, the J call TRBJ2-1; D is perhaps TRBD2 (6 bases). Germline values: CDR1 KGHDR, CDR2 SFDVKD. V lost 10 bases, J lost 6 bases, and 12 bases lay in between. This CDR3 has 12 residues. Here the CDR3 reads CATAGSGNEQFF. The CDR3 coding sequence is TGTGCCACGGCGGGGTCAGGCAATGAGCAGTTCTTC.

This clonotype was detected ten times or more. V usage is TRBV12-3 or TRBV12-4 and J usage is TRBJ1-1; possibly TRBD1 for D (5 bases). V lost 7 bases and J lost 1, with 10 bases in between. The length of the CDR3 is 13 residues. CDR3 bases: TGTGCCAGCAAGGGGAGGGCGAACACTGAAGCTTTCTTT. This encodes CASKGRANTEAFF.

This clonotype was seen only a few times. The J gene is TRBJ2-7, the V gene TRBV28; D is possibly TRBD1 (6 bases). Germline V gene data show CDR1 as MDHEN and CDR2 as SYDVKM. Trimming left V 5 bases short and J 6 bases short, with 14 bases between. The CDR3 sequence is 13 residues long. In DNA, the CDR3 is TGTGCCAGCAGTATTTCAGGGGAAAGCGAGCAGTACTTC. This codes for CASSISGESEQYF.

This sequence joins TRBV18 and TRBJ2-1; 14 bases line up with TRBD2. Germline CDR1 is KGHSH and CDR2 is LQKENI. V trimming: 3 bases; J trimming: 8 bases; junction bases outside the gene matches: 9. CDR3 size: 17 residues. CDR3 DNA sequence: TGTGCCAGCTCACCCAGGACTAGCGGGAGGAATCCCGATGAGCAGTTCTTC. Translation: CASSPRTSGRNPDEQFF.

This clonotype was counted a few times. This chain joins TRBV6-5 and TRBJ1-2; TRBD1 aligns across 9 bases. Germline lookup yields CDR1 MNHEY and CDR2 SVGAGI. There are 16 residues in the CDR3. The trim removed 3 bases at V and 5 bases at J, leaving 10 bases unmatched. Here the CDR3 reads CASSYYSGTGPYGYTF. The CDR3, as DNA: TGTGCCAGCAGTTATTATTCCGGGACAGGGCCTTATGGCTACACCTTC.

The chain has TRBV5-1 and TRBJ2-5; possibly TRBD1 or TRBD2 for D (5 bases each). The CDR3 totals 14 residues. CDR1 and CDR2 (germline): SGHRS, YFSETQ. Trimming left V 4 bases short and J 0 bases short, with 10 bases between. The CDR3 sequence is CASSPGTYQETQYF. For the CDR3, the DNA is TGCGCCAGCAGCCCGGGGACGTACCAAGAGACCCAGTACTTC.

The genes are TRBV27 and TRBJ1-6; the D is unclear. V shed 4 bases and J shed 2 bases, with 12 bases lying between them. This CDR3 comprises 16 residues. From germline, CDR1 is MNHEY and CDR2 SMNVEV (reference sequence). In DNA, the CDR3 is TGTGCCAGCAGTTCACCGGGAAGAACCTATAATTCACCCCTCCACTTT. The encoded protein is CASSSPGRTYNSPLHF.

This clonotype was observed a few times. The chain combines TRBV12-3 or TRBV12-4 with TRBJ2-7, with TRBD1 matching over 7 bases. CDR3 length equals 15 residues. With 5 bases clipped from V and 5 bases from J, the junction kept 12 bases outside the gene matches. Here the CDR3 reads CASSRDRFNGNEQYF. CDR3 coding DNA: TGTGCCAGCAGTCGGGACAGATTCAACGGTAACGAGCAGTACTTC.

The chain couples TRBV20-1 to TRBJ1-2; 8 positions match TRBD1. Looked up from germline, CDR1 is DFQATT and CDR2 is SNEGSKA (reference sequence). V lost 5 bases to trimming and J lost 6 bases; unmatched junction nucleotides: 5. This CDR3 has 12 amino acids. CDR3 DNA sequence: TGCAGTGCTGCCCAGGGGGCGGATGGCTACACCTTC. Encoded protein: CSAAQGADGYTF.

The chain recombines TRBV29-1 with TRBJ1-1, with D unresolved. Trimming removed 4 bases at V and 0 bases at J, with 9 bases between. Germline CDR1 reads SQVTM; CDR2 reads ANQGSEA. This CDR3 spans 13 amino acids. As DNA, the CDR3 is TGCAGCGTTGTCTCCAGATTGAACACTGAAGCTTTCTTT. This gives the protein CSVVSRLNTEAFF.

The chain employs TRBV20-1 and TRBJ1-1; D may be TRBD1 (5 bases). Germline V gives CDR1 DFQATT, CDR2 SNEGSKA (reference sequence). The CDR3 has 12 amino acids. CDR3 region: CNPRSGDTEAFF. CDR3 bases: TGCAACCCGCGTTCGGGGGACACTGAAGCTTTCTTT.